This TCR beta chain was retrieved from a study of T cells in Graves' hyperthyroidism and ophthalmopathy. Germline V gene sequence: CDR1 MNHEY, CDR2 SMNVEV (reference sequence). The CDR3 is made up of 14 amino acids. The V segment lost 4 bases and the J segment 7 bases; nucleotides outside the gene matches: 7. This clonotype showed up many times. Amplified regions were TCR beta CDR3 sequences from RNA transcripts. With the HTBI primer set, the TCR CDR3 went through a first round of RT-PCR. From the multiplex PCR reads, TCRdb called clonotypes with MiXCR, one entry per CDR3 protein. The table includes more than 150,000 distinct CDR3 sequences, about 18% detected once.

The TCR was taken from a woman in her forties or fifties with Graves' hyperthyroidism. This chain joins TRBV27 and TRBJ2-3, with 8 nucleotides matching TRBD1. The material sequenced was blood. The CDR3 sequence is CASSSRQGMNTQYF. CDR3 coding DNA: TGTGCCAGCAGTTCCCGACAGGGGATGAATACGCAGTATTTT.